The 14 T cell receptor beta chains reported below all come from one sample, sequenced in a study of graft-versus-host responses after intestinal transplantation. Which antigens these TCRs recognize remains unknown. Libraries were prepared by immunoSEQ multiplex PCR; TCRdb keeps only in-frame clonotypes and omits some of them. The data show about 27,000 clones, about 80% seen once. The source was unstimulated CD4+ T cells sorted from spleen or lymph node cells, collected before intestinal transplant. The receptor source for this set is a human donor who received an intestinal transplant.

The chain employs TRBV19 and TRBJ1-1, with unresolved D. Germline V lookup: CDR1 LNHDA, CDR2 SQIVND (reference sequence). With 7 bases removed from V and 6 bases from J, the gap between germline ends came to 18 bases. The CDR3 contains 14 residues. The DNA of the CDR3 is TGTGCCAGTACCACAACTGGTTATGATTCTGAAGCTTTCTTT. It codes for CASTTTGYDSEAFF.

A single count supports this clone. The V gene is TRBV6-4, the J gene TRBJ1-6; D not certain. The germline V gene encodes CDR1 MRHNA and CDR2 SNTAGT. This CDR3 contains 19 residues. V lost 0 bases, J lost 0 bases, and 15 bases lay in between. CDR3 bases: TGTGCCAGCAGTGACTCGAAGCACGTACGGAGCTCCTATAATTCACCCCTCCACTTT. Protein sequence: CASSDSKHVRSSYNSPLHF.

This chain uses TRBV2 with TRBJ1-6; 9 bases fit TRBD1. The V gene end was trimmed by 3 bases and the J gene end by 7 bases; junction bases not matched to a gene: 4. The CDR3 runs 15 residues. From germline, CDR1 is SNHLY and CDR2 FYNNEI. The CDR3 loop reads CASSERQGGNSPLHF. In nucleotides, the CDR3 is TGTGCCAGCAGTGAGAGACAGGGGGGGAATTCACCCCTCCACTTT.

The gene calls are TRBV5-1 and TRBJ2-3; TRBD2 aligns across 14 bases. Trimming cost V 4 bases and J 3 bases; bases outside gene matches: 13. Germline assignment: CDR1 SGHRS and CDR2 YFSETQ. The CDR3 covers 19 residues. The CDR3 is CASSKTGTSGSKITDTQYF. CDR3 in DNA: TGCGCCAGCAGCAAAACCGGGACTAGCGGGAGTAAGATAACAGATACGCAGTATTTT.

This chain links TRBV7-2 with TRBJ2-7; D is perhaps TRBD2 (5 bases). The CDR3 has 14 amino acids. V lost 6 bases and J 4 bases, leaving 16 bases between the germline ends. CDR1 is SGHTA, CDR2 FQGNSA, per germline. The CDR3 here is CASRLLAFGYEQYF. DNA of the CDR3: TGTGCCAGCAGACTTCTAGCATTCGGGTACGAGCAGTACTTC. Variable domain in full (rest from reference TRBV7-2 and TRBJ2-7): GAGVSQSPSNKVTEKGKDVELRCDPISGHTALYWYRQSLGQGLEFLIYFQGNSAPDKSGLPSDRFSAERTGGSVSTLTIQRTQQEDSAVYLCASRLLAFGYEQYFGPGTRLTVT.

For this clone: The sample carries other DNA sequences with the same CDR3. The genes are TRBV18 and TRBJ1-1; the D is unclear. The germline gives CDR1 KGHSH, CDR2 LQKENI. There are 14 residues in the CDR3. V lost 6 bases, J lost 1 base, and 12 bases lay in between. CDR3 nucleotide sequence: TGTGCCAGCTCGCCCTTCGGGTCGAACACTGAAGCTTTCTTT. Residues: CASSPFGSNTEAFF.

CDR3 loop: CASSLQQHPTYEQYF. CDR3 bases: TGCGCCAGCAGCTTGCAACAGCACCCCACCTACGAGCAGTACTTC. The genes are TRBV5-1 and TRBJ2-7, with no clear D. The CDR3 is 15 amino acids. The germline V and J ends were trimmed by 1 base and 2 bases, with 13 bases remaining between them. Germline lookup yields CDR1 SGHRS and CDR2 YFSETQ.

The rearrangement uses TRBV5-4 and TRBJ2-1; D is unclear. The CDR3 runs to 11 residues. CDR1 is SGHNT and CDR2 is YYREEE in the germline V gene (reference sequence). The V end was cut by 2 bases, the J end by 7 bases, with 4 bases between. DNA for the CDR3: TGTGCCAGCAGCTTTATTAATGAGCAGTTCTTC. It translates to CASSFINEQFF.

Only one count was recorded for this clone. The J gene is TRBJ2-1, the V gene TRBV11-2; the D gene is possibly TRBD2 (6 bases). V lost 1 base and J 7 bases, leaving 20 bases between the germline ends. Germline CDR1 is SGHAT and CDR2 is FQNNGV. CDR3 size: 17 residues. CDR3 residues: CASSLGPQRLGMNEQFF. The CDR3 DNA reads as TGTGCCAGCAGCTTAGGTCCCCAACGACTAGGAATGAATGAGCAGTTCTTC.

This clone came up once. The CDR3 loop reads CASSVEDGTYEQYF. CDR3 DNA sequence: TGTGCCAGCAGCGTAGAGGACGGAACCTACGAGCAGTACTTC. The chain carries TRBV9 and TRBJ2-7, with unresolved D. The CDR3 is 14 residues long. Trimming took 0 bases from V and 2 from J, leaving 9 bases between them. Germline V gene sequence: CDR1 SGDLS, CDR2 YYNGEE.

V gene TRBV6-1 combines with J gene TRBJ1-1; D is ambiguous. Germline loops: CDR1 MNHNS, CDR2 SASEGT. V was trimmed by 3 bases and J by 3 bases, leaving 5 bases between them. The CDR3 covers 12 residues. DNA for the CDR3: TGTGCCAGCAGTGATGGGTACACTGAAGCTTTCTTT. This encodes CASSDGYTEAFF.

This clone has just one count. The chain couples TRBV30 to TRBJ1-2; tentatively, D is TRBD1 (6 bases). V gave up 2 bases and J gave up 4 bases, with 8 bases separating them. Per germline, CDR1 GTSNPN and CDR2 SVGIG (reference sequence). The length of the CDR3 is 12 residues. CDR3 protein: CAWSLGGYGYTF. The CDR3 DNA is TGTGCCTGGAGTTTAGGGGGCTATGGCTACACCTTC.

The J gene is TRBJ2-3, the V gene TRBV5-3; 14 positions agree with TRBD2. TRBV5-3 is known as an ORF, though its function is uncertain. After removal of 4 bases from V and 1 base from J, the junction contained 8 bases not matched to a gene. The CDR3 is 18 amino acids. The CDR3 DNA reads TGTGCCAGAAGCGTGGGACTAGCGGGGGAGTGGGGCACAGATACGCAGTATTTT. Residues: CARSVGLAGEWGTDTQYF.

V usage is TRBV6-6 and J usage is TRBJ2-1, with no clear D. With 5 bases removed from V and 1 base from J, the gap between germline ends came to 12 bases. Germline V CDR1 and CDR2: MNHNY, SVGAGI (reference sequence). CDR3 size: 15 residues. The CDR3 loop is CASSAWGGSYNEQFF. The CDR3 DNA reads TGTGCCAGCAGTGCCTGGGGTGGGTCCTACAATGAGCAGTTCTTC.